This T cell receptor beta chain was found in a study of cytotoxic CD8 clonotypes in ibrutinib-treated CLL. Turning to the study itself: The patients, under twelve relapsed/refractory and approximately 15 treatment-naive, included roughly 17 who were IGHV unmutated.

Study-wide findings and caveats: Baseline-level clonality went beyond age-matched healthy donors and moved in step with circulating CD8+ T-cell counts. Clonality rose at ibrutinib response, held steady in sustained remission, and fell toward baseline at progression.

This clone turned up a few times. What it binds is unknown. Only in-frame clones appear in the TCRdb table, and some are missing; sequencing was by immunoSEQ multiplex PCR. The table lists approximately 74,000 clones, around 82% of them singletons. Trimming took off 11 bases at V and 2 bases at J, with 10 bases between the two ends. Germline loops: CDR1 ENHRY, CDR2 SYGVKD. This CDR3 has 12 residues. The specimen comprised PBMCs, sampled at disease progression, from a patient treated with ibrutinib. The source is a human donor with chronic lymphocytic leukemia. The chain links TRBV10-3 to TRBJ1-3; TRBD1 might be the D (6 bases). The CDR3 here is CAGRGTGNTIYF. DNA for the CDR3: TGTGCCGGCAGGGGAACTGGAAACACCATATATTTT.